This T cell receptor beta chain derives from a study of blood T cell repertoires in COVID-19. Study-wide context: Italy, Spain and the United States were the sources of the convalescent and acute COVID-19 samples.

As processed by the authors: Amplification of reference gene primers was used by the study to estimate nucleated cell counts. Assay used: immunoSEQ multiplex PCR; TCRdb lists only in-frame clones, some missing. V, J and clone size were drawn from that table, and D and trimming were deduced from the DNA. Of 350,000 to 450,000 clones detected, less than 85% appear once; the ten largest clones hold 3.6%. This CDR3 is built from 15 residues. Trimming took 5 bases from V and 0 from J, leaving 11 bases between them. Germline lookup yields CDR1 SGHVS and CDR2 FNYEAQ. This TCR came from a woman under 30 with acute or convalescent COVID-19. The chain joins TRBV7-6 to TRBJ1-5; TRBD1 is a possible D gene (6 bases). The specimen was peripheral blood. This CDR3 is CASSAQTGSNQPQHF. CDR3 bases: TGTGCCAGCAGCGCTCAGACAGGTAGCAATCAGCCCCAGCATTTT.